A selection of T cell receptor beta chains follows, all from one sample in a study of blood T cell repertoires in COVID-19. Here immunoSEQ multiplex PCR was the method, and the copy in TCRdb shows in-frame clones only, minus some. The sample lists 100,000 or so clones, about four fifths seen once, with approximately 9% in the top ten. Specimen: peripheral blood. The receptors come from a woman in her 70s with acute or convalescent COVID-19. The CDR3 runs from the conserved cysteine through the conserved F or W. D genes are given only for firm matches. Size is stated for part of the rows, as once, few or many counts, or as a class when the clone is expanded.

CDR3aa,CDR3nt,j_gene,d_gene,len,v_gene,abundance
CASSPTGAANYGYTF,TGTGCCAGCAGCCCAACAGGGGCCGCTAACTATGGCTACACCTTC,TRBJ1-2,TRBD1,15,TRBV7-9,-
CASSQDQRGQKLFF,TGCGCCAGCAGCCAAGATCAGCGGGGGCAGAAACTGTTTTTT,TRBJ1-4,-,14,TRBV4-3,-
CASSDSEGGAANTGELFF,TGTGCCAGCAGTGACTCTGAGGGGGGGGCGGCGAACACCGGGGAGCTGTTTTTT,TRBJ2-2,-,18,TRBV6-4,-
CASSSYSSYNSPLHF,TGTGCCAGCAGTTCCTACAGCTCCTATAATTCACCCCTCCACTTT,TRBJ1-6,-,15,TRBV25-1,-
CASSQGPGTGGTGELFF,TGCGCCAGCAGTCAAGGCCCCGGGACAGGGGGCACCGGGGAGCTGTTTTTT,TRBJ2-2,TRBD1,17,TRBV4-3,-
CASSVEAVGGGPDYEQYF,TGTGCCAGCAGCGTAGAGGCGGTGGGAGGGGGACCTGACTACGAGCAGTACTTC,TRBJ2-7,-,18,TRBV9,many
CASSLGVGYSYNEQFF,TGTGCCAGCAGCTTAGGAGTGGGCTACTCCTACAATGAGCAGTTCTTC,TRBJ2-1,-,16,TRBV7-2,-
CASSPGQGGNIQYF,TGTGCCAGCAGCCCCGGACAGGGAGGGAACATTCAGTACTTC,TRBJ2-4,-,14,TRBV7-6,once
CATYQGANTEAFF,TGTGCCACCTACCAGGGGGCGAACACTGAAGCTTTCTTT,TRBJ1-1,TRBD1,13,TRBV6-5,-
CASSRRLGTGVHEQFF,TGTGCCAGCAGCCGCCGTTTGGGGACAGGGGTCCATGAGCAGTTCTTC,TRBJ2-1,TRBD1,16,TRBV7-3,-
CASRRQVTNEKLFF,TGTGCCAGCAGACGACAGGTTACTAATGAAAAACTGTTTTTT,TRBJ1-4,-,14,TRBV21-1,-
CASSLGQGYSPLHF,TGTGCCAGCAGCCTAGGACAGGGGTATTCACCCCTCCACTTT,TRBJ1-6,TRBD1,14,TRBV3-1/TRBV3-2,-
CASSPGLHNEQFF,TGTGCCAGCAGCCCCGGACTACATAATGAGCAGTTCTTC,TRBJ2-1,-,13,TRBV7-9,once
CASSLMAGDTEAFF,TGTGCCAGCAGCCTTATGGCGGGGGACACTGAAGCTTTCTTT,TRBJ1-1,-,14,TRBV14,few